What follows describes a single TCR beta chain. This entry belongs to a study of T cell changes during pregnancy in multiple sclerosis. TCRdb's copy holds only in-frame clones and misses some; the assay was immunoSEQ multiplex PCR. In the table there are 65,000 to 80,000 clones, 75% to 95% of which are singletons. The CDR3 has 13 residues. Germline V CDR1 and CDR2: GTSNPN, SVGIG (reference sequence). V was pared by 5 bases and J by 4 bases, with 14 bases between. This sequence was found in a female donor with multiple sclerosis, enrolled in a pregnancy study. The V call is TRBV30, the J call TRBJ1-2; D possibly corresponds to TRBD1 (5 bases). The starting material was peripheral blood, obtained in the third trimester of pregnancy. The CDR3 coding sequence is TGTGCCTGGTCTAGTGGGGCTGCCTATGGCTACACCTTC. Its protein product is CAWSSGAAYGYTF.